What follows are 3 T cell receptor beta chains derived from one specimen sequenced in a study of T-cell memory formation after mild COVID-19 (dated by TCRdb to the early 2020s). The library was built by means of 5' RACE. Sequencing was performed on an Illumina NovaSeq 6000. The public reads were reanalyzed by TCRdb: fastp trimming at Q25, MiXCR alignment, in-frame beta chains only. Each CDR3 protein gets just one entry, which takes the most common genes and DNA from the rows behind it. The sample table records roughly 450,000 distinct CDR3 sequences; about 18% of these occur just once. The ten biggest clones cover around 12% of the sample. Material: PBMCs or a T cell subset sorted from them (not recorded which). The source is an adult woman who had mild COVID-19 (a few samples of this study predate the infection). The sample titles of this study are shuffled in the database, so cell type and time point are left out; the donor was told from shared clones.

The gene calls are TRBV12-3 or TRBV12-4 and TRBJ1-1, with 7 bases identical to TRBD1. The CDR3 sequence is 15 residues long. V lost 6 bases, J lost 2 bases, and 9 bases stayed unmatched. The CDR3 protein is CASSRHGTVNTEAFF. The CDR3 DNA is TGTGCCAGCAGCCGGCACGGGACAGTTAACACTGAAGCTTTCTTT.

This clonotype occurred a few times. This sequence joins TRBV7-6 and TRBJ1-3; 9 bases map to TRBD1. Trimming at V came to 3 bases and at J to 1 base, leaving 10 bases not matched to a gene. Germline CDR1 SGHVS, CDR2 FNYEAQ. The length of the CDR3 is 18 residues. Here the CDR3 reads CASSLGRDRVSSGNTIYF. In DNA form, the CDR3 reads TGTGCCAGCAGCTTGGGCCGGGACAGGGTGTCTTCTGGAAACACCATATATTTT.

The V and J genes are TRBV12-3 or TRBV12-4 and TRBJ1-5, with D maybe TRBD1 (5 bases). The CDR3 is 19 amino acids. V lost 5 bases, J lost 1 base, and 24 bases lay in between. The CDR3 is CASSLGITTAFRSNQPQHF. In DNA, the CDR3 is TGTGCCAGCAGTCTCGGGATAACGACAGCTTTCAGAAGCAATCAGCCCCAGCATTTT.